This is a list of T cell receptor beta chains from one sample in a study of breast tumors, draining lymph nodes, adjacent tissues. TCRdb processed the multiplex PCR reads anew with MiXCR; each CDR3 protein has one entry. The sample holds around 140,000 distinct CDR3 sequences, around a third seen once. The sequenced sample consisted of axillary lymph node tissue. The receptor set was obtained from a female donor with breast cancer. Some clones in this sample may be carry-over from other donors' samples. The CDR3 runs from the conserved cysteine through the conserved F or W. The order of the fields is V gene, clone size, D gene, J gene, CDR3 protein, CDR3 DNA. A D gene is named only where the DNA matches it firmly. Not every row has a clone size; where given, it reads once, few, many or a size class.

TRBV5-1	.	.	TRBJ2-5	CASSRSQETHYF	TGCGCCAGCAGCCGTAGCCAAGAGACCCACTACTTC
TRBV7-6	many	TRBD2	TRBJ2-3	CASSVAGGLTDTQYF	TGTGCCAGCAGCGTAGCGGGGGGGCTGACAGATACGCAGTATTTT
TRBV2	.	TRBD2	TRBJ2-1	CASSTLAGGSTDTQFF	TGTGCCAGCAGCACCTTAGCGGGGGGCAGCACAGATACGCAGTTCTTC
TRBV5-5	many	.	TRBJ1-4	CASSFMGGSDGKLFF	TGTGCCAGCAGCTTCATGGGAGGGAGTGATGGAAAACTGTTTTTT
TRBV20-1	.	.	TRBJ1-5	CSARDRGSYEPQHF	TGCAGTGCTAGGGACCGAGGTAGCTACGAGCCCCAGCATTTT
TRBV2	.	.	TRBJ1-3	CASSSSRDYGNTIYF	TGTGCCAGCAGTTCCTCCAGGGACTATGGCAACACCATATATTTT
TRBV6-1	.	TRBD2	TRBJ2-1	CASSLERGPYNEQFF	TGTGCCAGCAGTCTCGAGCGGGGGCCATACAATGAGCAGTTCTTC
TRBV7-2	many	TRBD1	TRBJ1-2	CASSSTGTAPTLYGYTF	TGTGCCAGCAGCTCCACCGGGACAGCACCGACCCTCTATGGCTACACCTTC
TRBV12-3/TRBV12-4	.	TRBD1	TRBJ1-1	CASRGQTNTEAFF	TGTGCCAGCAGGGGACAGACGAACACTGAAGCTTTCTTT
TRBV29-1	many	.	TRBJ1-2	CSVEIYGAAYGYTF	TGCAGCGTTGAAATTTATGGGGCAGCGTATGGCTACACCTTC
TRBV20-1	few	TRBD1	TRBJ1-1	CSARILGQMNTEAFF	TGCAGTGCTAGGATTTTGGGACAGATGAACACTGAAGCTTTCTTT
TRBV7-3	.	TRBD2	TRBJ2-1	CASSLGRGGDNEQFF	TGTGCCAGCAGCTTAGGGCGGGGGGGGGACAATGAGCAGTTCTTC
TRBV20-1	many	.	TRBJ1-3	CSACGSTGNTIYF	TGCAGTGCTTGCGGGTCCACTGGAAACACCATATATTTT
TRBV6-1	.	TRBD1	TRBJ1-5	CASSQAGGTVTLSNQPQHF	TGTGCCAGCAGTCAAGCGGGGGGGACAGTTACTCTTAGCAATCAGCCCCAGCATTTT
TRBV9	.	.	TRBJ2-1	CASSLPGVGEQFF	TGTGCCAGCAGCCTGCCAGGGGTGGGTGAGCAGTTCTTC
TRBV20-1	once	TRBD1	TRBJ1-4	CSASTGGREKLFF	TGCAGTGCCTCGACAGGGGGCCGTGAAAAACTGTTTTTT
TRBV13	.	.	TRBJ2-7	CASSVPGYEQYF	TGTGCCAGCAGCGTCCCCGGTTACGAGCAGTACTTC
TRBV20-1	many	TRBD1	TRBJ1-3	CSARRRQGGNTIYF	TGCAGTGCTAGAAGAAGACAGGGAGGAAACACCATATATTTT
TRBV7-9	many	TRBD2	TRBJ2-1	CASSLFASGGWDGYNEQFF	TGTGCCAGCAGCTTATTTGCTAGCGGGGGGTGGGATGGCTACAATGAGCAGTTCTTC
TRBV4-3	.	.	TRBJ2-6	CVSSQNHGANVLTF	TGCGTCAGCAGCCAAAACCATGGGGCCAACGTCCTGACTTTC
TRBV10-1	.	.	TRBJ2-2	CASRAGELFF	TGCGCCAGCAGAGCCGGGGAGCTGTTTTTT
TRBV7-3	many	TRBD1	TRBJ1-5	CASSLPGQGAENSNQPQHF	TGTGCCAGCAGCCTACCGGGACAGGGGGCGGAAAATAGCAATCAGCCCCAGCATTTT
TRBV18	many	TRBD1	TRBJ1-5	CASSPWDRGNQPQHF	TGTGCCAGCTCACCGTGGGACAGGGGAAATCAGCCCCAGCATTTT
TRBV2	many	TRBD2	TRBJ2-4	CASSELAGAKNIQYF	TGTGCCAGCAGTGAACTAGCGGGGGCCAAAAACATTCAGTACTTC
TRBV19	many	.	TRBJ1-6	CASRPDPTGNSPLHF	TGTGCCAGTAGGCCGGACCCGACGGGGAATTCACCCCTCCACTTT
TRBV14	.	TRBD1	TRBJ1-6	CAGGRLGGGESPLHF	TGTGCCGGCGGCCGCCTGGGAGGGGGCGAATCACCCCTCCACTTT
TRBV19	.	.	TRBJ1-2	CASSIVMGGRYGYTF	TGTGCCAGTAGTATAGTGATGGGGGGCCGGTATGGCTACACCTTC
TRBV7-8	.	TRBD1	TRBJ2-1	CASSQTGQGIEQFF	TGTGCCAGCAGCCAGACGGGACAGGGCATTGAGCAGTTCTTC
TRBV4-1	many	.	TRBJ2-2	CASSPLGGANTGELFF	TGCGCCAGCAGCCCGCTCGGCGGGGCGAACACCGGGGAGCTGTTTTTT
TRBV9	.	.	TRBJ1-5	CASSVVGGGGQPQHF	TGTGCCAGCAGCGTAGTAGGGGGGGGAGGTCAGCCCCAGCATTTT
TRBV5-1	.	TRBD1	TRBJ1-6	CASSSNRGSPLHF	TGCGCCAGCAGCTCCAACAGGGGTTCACCCCTCCACTTT
TRBV12-3/TRBV12-4	.	.	TRBJ2-5	CASSYGWQETQYF	TGTGCCAGCAGTTATGGCTGGCAAGAGACCCAGTACTTC
TRBV6-6	.	.	TRBJ1-6	CASRPTWVGVNGSPLHF	TGTGCCAGCAGGCCTACTTGGGTGGGGGTCAACGGTTCACCCCTCCACTTT
TRBV19	.	.	TRBJ1-1	CASSISSGNTEAFF	TGTGCCAGTAGTATATCATCAGGGAACACTGAAGCTTTCTTT
TRBV2	.	.	TRBJ2-3	CASSEALAGDTQCF	TGTGCCAGCAGTGAAGCGCTGGCCGGGGATACGCAGTGTTTT
TRBV7-2	.	.	TRBJ2-2	CASSPTGGELFF	TGTGCCAGCAGCCCTACAGGGGGGGAGCTGTTTTTT
TRBV7-9	.	.	TRBJ2-1	CASSPTRGDNEQFF	TGTGCCAGCAGCCCCACTAGAGGAGACAATGAGCAGTTCTTC
TRBV20-1	many	.	TRBJ2-1	CSARKVGGNEQFF	TGCAGTGCTAGAAAGGTTGGGGGGAATGAGCAGTTCTTC
TRBV6-5	.	TRBD1	TRBJ2-5	CASSRGQDKETQYF	TGTGCCAGCAGCCGGGGACAGGATAAAGAGACCCAGTACTTC
TRBV5-1	many	TRBD1	TRBJ2-3	CASSWTGNPVADTQYF	TGCGCCAGCAGCTGGACAGGGAATCCGGTGGCAGATACGCAGTATTTT
TRBV7-2	many	TRBD1	TRBJ1-2	CASSEGQLSYGYTF	TGTGCCAGCAGCGAGGGACAGCTCTCCTATGGCTACACCTTC
TRBV19	many	TRBD1	TRBJ2-1	CASSIGDRVRNEQFF	TGTGCCAGTAGTATTGGGGACAGGGTTAGGAATGAGCAGTTCTTC
TRBV29-1	.	.	TRBJ2-1	CSPAGFSYNEQFF	TGCAGTCCCGCCGGGTTCTCCTACAATGAGCAGTTCTTC
TRBV20-1	many	.	TRBJ2-4	CSASPGQLLAKNIQYF	TGCAGTGCTAGTCCCGGACAGTTACTAGCCAAAAACATTCAGTACTTC
TRBV3-1	.	.	TRBJ1-1	CASSQRGTEAFF	TGTGCCAGCAGCCAAAGGGGCACTGAAGCTTTCTTT
TRBV2	many	TRBD2	TRBJ2-1	CASSEVVAGGQGEQFF	TGTGCCAGCAGTGAAGTGGTAGCGGGGGGGCAGGGTGAGCAGTTCTTC
TRBV11-2	many	TRBD1	TRBJ1-2	CASSFDPGQGIYGYTF	TGTGCCAGCAGCTTTGACCCGGGACAGGGAATCTATGGCTACACCTTC
TRBV2	many	.	TRBJ1-4	CASRRGANEKLFF	TGTGCCAGCAGGCGGGGGGCTAATGAAAAACTGTTTTTT
TRBV20-1	once	TRBD1	TRBJ1-6	CSARAGGMRDSPLHF	TGCAGTGCTAGAGCAGGGGGGATGCGCGATTCACCCCTCCACTTT
TRBV3-1	many	.	TRBJ1-2	CASTSWGTYGYTF	TGTGCCAGCACTAGTTGGGGGACCTATGGCTACACCTTC
TRBV6-2/TRBV6-3	few	TRBD2	TRBJ2-1	CASSHSIPGGLNEQFF	TGTGCCAGCAGTCACTCGATCCCGGGGGGTCTCAATGAGCAGTTCTTC
TRBV6-2/TRBV6-3	many	.	TRBJ1-6	CASSRHMTAPNHSPLHF	TGTGCCAGCAGCCGCCACATGACAGCACCGAACCACTCACCCCTCCACTTT
TRBV9	many	.	TRBJ1-6	CASSVGVWDSPLHF	TGTGCCAGCAGCGTAGGGGTATGGGACTCACCCCTCCACTTT